One T cell receptor (beta chain) is described in this entry. The data were obtained in a study of blood T cell repertoires in COVID-19. Trimming stripped 4 bases from V and 4 bases from J, with 17 bases between. This CDR3 contains 15 residues. The germline V gene has CDR1 SGHTS and CDR2 YDEGEE. Sequenced by immunoSEQ multiplex PCR; TCRdb stores in-frame clones only, minus some. The data contain about 180,000 clones, roughly 81% of them singletons. This clonotype originated in a woman of 80 years or more with COVID-19, enrolled during active disease. This sequence joins TRBV5-8 and TRBJ1-2, with TRBD1 as a possible D gene (6 bases). The sequenced sample consisted of peripheral blood. The CDR3 spells CASSRLQGGGYGYTF. CDR3 nucleotides: TGTGCCAGCAGCAGATTACAGGGTGGGGGCTATGGCTACACCTTC.